This TCR beta chain was recorded in a study of T-cell memory formation after mild COVID-19. About the research overall: Largely donor-specific TCR clusters were found. Findings and limits, study-wide: CD4+ clones that contracted lay mainly in CM and EM; CD8+ ones lay in EMRA.

A single record per CDR3 protein comes from TCRdb applying MiXCR to the 5' RACE reads. The table lists 350,000 to 450,000 distinct CDR3 sequences, 28% of them singletons. Note on this clonotype: What it recognizes is unknown.

Between the trimmed V and J ends, which lost 0 bases and 0 bases, there was a span of 15 bases. The CDR3 loop spans 16 amino acids. CDR1 is DFQATT, CDR2 SNEGSKA, per germline (reference sequence). The chain combines TRBV20-1 with TRBJ2-7; tentatively, D is TRBD1 (6 bases). The sequence came from an adult woman who had mild COVID-19 (a few samples of this study predate the infection). Cell type and time point are not known. Sequencing was performed on PBMCs or a T cell subset sorted from them (not recorded which). The CDR3 DNA is TGCAGTGCTAGAGATTTGCAGGGGCCGAGCTCCTACGAGCAGTACTTC. Translated: CSARDLQGPSSYEQYF.